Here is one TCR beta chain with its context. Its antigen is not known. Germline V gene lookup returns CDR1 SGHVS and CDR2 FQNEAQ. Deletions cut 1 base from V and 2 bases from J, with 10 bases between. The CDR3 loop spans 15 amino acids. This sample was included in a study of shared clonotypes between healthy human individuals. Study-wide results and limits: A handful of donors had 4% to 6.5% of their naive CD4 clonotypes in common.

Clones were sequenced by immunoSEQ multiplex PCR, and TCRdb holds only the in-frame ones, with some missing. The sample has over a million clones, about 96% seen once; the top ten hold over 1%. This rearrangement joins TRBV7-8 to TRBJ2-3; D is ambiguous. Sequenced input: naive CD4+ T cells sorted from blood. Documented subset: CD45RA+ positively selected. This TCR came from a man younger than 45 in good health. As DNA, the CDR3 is TGTGCCAGCAGCTTAGAGGTCCGGGCCACAGATACGCAGTATTTT. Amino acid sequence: CASSLEVRATDTQYF.